This T cell receptor beta chain was captured in a study of technical replicates of blood from a handful of donors. Germline V CDR1 and CDR2: SGHRS, YFSETQ. The CDR3 consists of 15 residues. V lost 1 base and J lost 1, with 8 bases in between. Repertoires were generated with immunoSEQ multiplex PCR, while TCRdb's copy carries only in-frame clones and drops some. Among tens of thousands of clones listed, about 90% were seen once. The clonotype was recovered from a human donor in good health. The chain combines TRBV5-1 with TRBJ2-2; D unclear. Sample: T cells isolated from PBMCs. DNA of the CDR3: TGCGCCAGCAGCTTGAACGAACTGAACACCGGGGAGCTGTTTTTT. As protein: CASSLNELNTGELFF.